This T cell receptor (beta chain) was found in a study of brain T cells in children with intractable seizures. As for time point: blood from clinic visit 5 months post-surgery; TSC patient then seizure free. Pre-surgery treatment included at least one anti-epileptic drug. The repertoire was sequenced with immunoSEQ multiplex PCR; TCRdb's copy has only in-frame clones and lacks some. This sample has 300,000 to 400,000 clones, with nearly 95% found just once. The CDR3 loop spans 12 amino acids. Germline assignment: CDR1 SNHLY and CDR2 FYNNEI. V dropped 6 bases and J dropped 4 bases, with 10 bases sitting between them.

This chain connects TRBV2 to TRBJ2-7; D is unresolved. The sequence came from a boy younger than two with tuberous sclerosis and intractable seizures. The sample consisted of peripheral blood, taken more than 4 months after surgery. This CDR3 is CASRLEQYEQYF. CDR3 DNA sequence: TGTGCCAGCAGGCTAGAACAGTACGAGCAGTACTTC.